A single TCR beta chain is shown here with its context. Its matching antigen is unknown. V lost 0 bases, J lost 7 bases, and 12 bases lay in between. The CDR3 spans 14 residues. The germline gives CDR1 MNHEY, CDR2 SVGEGT. As to treatment: some 19 received Ad26.COV2.S at low or high dose, single or two shots; several received placebo; per-sample allocation not given. Day 63 after the first vaccine or placebo injection was the time point for sampling. Generated by immunoSEQ multiplex PCR, the TCRdb table keeps only in-frame clones and is missing some. The sample records over 400,000 clones, about nine tenths being singletons. The record originates from a study of Ad26.COV2.S vaccination and SARS-CoV-2 variants. Notes on the study in general: Higher spike-specific TCR breadth was found in vaccine recipients than in placebo recipients.

The sequence was collected from a person aged 18-60 years who received the Ad26.COV2.S COVID-19 vaccine or a placebo. This chain links TRBV6-2 or TRBV6-3 with TRBJ1-2; a possible D gene is TRBD1 (6 bases). The sample consisted of peripheral blood, taken in a trial of Ad26.COV2.S vaccine versus placebo. CDR3 sequence: CASSYSIQGSGYTF. The CDR3 coding sequence is TGTGCCAGCAGTTACTCGATACAGGGAAGTGGCTACACCTTC.